The entry that follows covers one T cell receptor (beta chain) sequence. V gave up 4 bases and J gave up 5 bases; unmatched junction bases: 11. Germline V CDR1 and CDR2: SGHDT, YYEEEE. The length of the CDR3 is 15 residues. The data were produced by immunoSEQ multiplex PCR, yet TCRdb's version contains in-frame clones alone and is incomplete. The sample includes 30,000 to 35,000 clones, more than 65% of them seen just once. The data were taken from a study of PD-L1 blockade in urothelial cancer. This clonotype was sampled from a man aged 60 to 75 with urothelial cancer. Sequencing used PBMCs, obtained around atezolizumab (anti-PD-L1) treatment. The chain uses TRBV5-6 and TRBJ2-5, with TRBD2 matching 7 bases. For the CDR3, the DNA is TGTGCCAGCAGCCTCACGGGACTACTTAGGGAGACCCAGTACTTC. Its translation is CASSLTGLLRETQYF.